Listed below are T cell receptor beta chains from one sample, sequenced in a study of beta chain features in type 1 diabetes. Clones were sequenced by immunoSEQ multiplex PCR, and TCRdb holds only the in-frame ones, with some missing. The table shows more than 60,000 clones, with around three fifths occurring only once. Material for sequencing was Tregs from blood. Source of these receptors: a woman aged 18-35 years in good health. CDR3s include the opening cysteine and the closing phenylalanine or tryptophan. A D gene is named only where the DNA matches it firmly. Only part of the rows carry a size: once, few, many, or a class if the clone is expanded.

clone_size j_call d_call v_call cdr3_aa cdr3_nt
- TRBJ2-3 TRBD2 TRBV12-5 CASGLRDYGRDTQYF TGTGCTAGTGGTCTCCGGGACTACGGGCGGGATACGCAGTATTTT
few TRBJ2-1 - TRBV5-1 CASNQGGNEQFF TGCGCCAGCAACCAAGGGGGAAATGAGCAGTTCTTC
- TRBJ2-7 TRBD1 TRBV5-6 CASSKRQGYEQYF TGTGCCAGCAGCAAACGACAGGGTTACGAGCAGTACTTC
- TRBJ1-1 - TRBV7-9 CASSFRGIAEAFF TGTGCCAGCAGCTTTCGGGGGATCGCTGAAGCTTTCTTT
- TRBJ1-5 - TRBV19 CASSYPDLNQPQHF TGTGCCAGTAGTTATCCGGACTTAAATCAGCCCCAGCATTTT
- TRBJ1-1 TRBD1 TRBV4-1 CASSQPAGQGAIEAFF TGCGCCAGCAGCCAACCTGCGGGACAGGGGGCGATTGAAGCTTTCTTT
- TRBJ2-7 TRBD2 TRBV4-2 CASSPILAGGLTYEQYF TGTGCCAGCAGCCCCATCCTAGCGGGAGGGCTAACCTACGAGCAGTACTTC
- TRBJ1-2 TRBD1 TRBV6-6 CASRKPGQDYGYTF TGTGCCAGCAGGAAACCGGGACAGGATTATGGCTACACCTTC
- TRBJ2-1 TRBD2 TRBV7-9 CASSRSGGSYNEQFF TGTGCCAGCAGCCGCAGCGGGGGGTCCTACAATGAGCAGTTCTTC
once TRBJ2-7 TRBD1 TRBV6-1 CASSSTGGIYEQYF TGTGCCAGCAGTTCGACAGGGGGCATCTACGAGCAGTACTTC
- TRBJ2-7 TRBD2 TRBV10-2 CASKWTSGSSYEQYF TGCGCCAGCAAATGGACTAGCGGTAGCTCCTACGAGCAGTACTTC
- TRBJ1-2 TRBD1 TRBV6-1 CASWGRDRDYGYTF TGTGCCAGCTGGGGTAGGGACAGGGACTATGGCTACACCTTC
- TRBJ2-1 - TRBV5-4 CASSFGGSASYNEQFF TGTGCCAGCAGCTTTGGGGGGAGTGCCTCCTACAATGAGCAGTTCTTC
- TRBJ1-4 - TRBV6-1 CASSEEPVTVLNEKLFF TGTGCCAGCAGTGAAGAACCGGTCACCGTCCTGAACGAAAAACTGTTTTTT
- TRBJ2-3 - TRBV7-2 CASSLSGSSDTQYF TGTGCCAGCAGCTTAAGTGGTAGTAGTGATACGCAGTATTTT
- TRBJ2-7 - TRBV19 CASSRPGLSYEQYF TGTGCCAGTAGTAGACCGGGACTTTCCTACGAGCAGTACTTC
- TRBJ1-1 TRBD1 TRBV4-2 CASRPNRGLNTEAFF TGTGCCAGCAGACCGAACAGGGGCCTGAACACTGAAGCTTTCTTT
- TRBJ2-1 TRBD2 TRBV7-2 CASSLGGTSGLNEQFF TGTGCCAGCAGCTTAGGAGGGACTAGCGGGCTCAATGAGCAGTTCTTC
- TRBJ2-7 - TRBV7-9 CASSLDSAGRIYEQYF TGTGCCAGCAGCTTAGATTCTGCGGGGAGGATTTACGAGCAGTACTTC
few TRBJ2-1 TRBD2 TRBV29-1 CSSLAGAFYNEQFF TGCAGCTCACTAGCGGGAGCCTTCTACAATGAGCAGTTCTTC
- TRBJ2-1 TRBD1 TRBV5-1 CASSSTQGQGGYNEQFF TGCGCCAGCAGCTCAACCCAAGGACAGGGGGGCTACAATGAGCAGTTCTTC
- TRBJ1-2 - TRBV9 CASSAPGGGNGYTF TGTGCCAGCAGCGCCCCGGGGGGGGGAAATGGCTACACCTTC
- TRBJ1-4 - TRBV5-6 CASSYPGATNEKLFF TGTGCCAGCAGCTACCCAGGGGCTACTAATGAAAAACTGTTTTTT
- TRBJ1-1 - TRBV6-1 CASSRRSSWDTEAFF TGTGCCAGCAGCCGTCGGTCTAGTTGGGACACTGAAGCTTTCTTT
- TRBJ1-1 - TRBV9 CASSPLVLSSTEAFF TGTGCCAGCAGCCCCCTGGTTTTATCGAGCACTGAAGCTTTCTTT
few TRBJ1-4 TRBD1 TRBV7-8 CASSLINQGAGEKLFF TGTGCCAGCAGCTTAATTAATCAGGGGGCGGGTGAAAAACTGTTTTTT
few TRBJ1-2 TRBD1 TRBV30 CAWSQGVRTIGYTF TGTGCCTGGAGCCAGGGGGTTCGGACTATCGGCTACACCTTC
once TRBJ1-2 - TRBV25-1 CASSDIRGFNYGYTF TGTGCCAGCAGTGATATCCGAGGATTTAACTATGGCTACACCTTC
- TRBJ2-1 TRBD2 TRBV6-1 CASSEGTSGREWQFF TGTGCCAGCAGTGAAGGAACTAGCGGGCGAGAGTGGCAGTTCTTC
few TRBJ2-2 - TRBV6-1 CASSESQANTGELFF TGTGCCAGCAGTGAATCCCAGGCGAACACCGGGGAGCTGTTTTTT
once TRBJ1-1 TRBD1 TRBV2 CASSGQVGEAFF TGTGCCAGCTCCGGACAGGTCGGCGAAGCTTTCTTT
- TRBJ2-5 - TRBV4-1 CAAGSFQETQYF TGCGCCGCGGGTTCTTTCCAAGAGACCCAGTACTTC
- TRBJ2-3 - TRBV5-5 CASSFSGLRTDTQYF TGTGCCAGCAGCTTCTCGGGACTCCGCACAGATACGCAGTATTTT
- TRBJ2-6 - TRBV11-1 CASSHPGIGANVLTF TGTGCCAGCAGCCACCCAGGGATAGGGGCCAACGTCCTGACTTTC
- TRBJ2-7 TRBD2 TRBV15 CATSRSPGGLDEQYF TGTGCCACCAGCAGATCCCCGGGGGGACTAGACGAGCAGTACTTC